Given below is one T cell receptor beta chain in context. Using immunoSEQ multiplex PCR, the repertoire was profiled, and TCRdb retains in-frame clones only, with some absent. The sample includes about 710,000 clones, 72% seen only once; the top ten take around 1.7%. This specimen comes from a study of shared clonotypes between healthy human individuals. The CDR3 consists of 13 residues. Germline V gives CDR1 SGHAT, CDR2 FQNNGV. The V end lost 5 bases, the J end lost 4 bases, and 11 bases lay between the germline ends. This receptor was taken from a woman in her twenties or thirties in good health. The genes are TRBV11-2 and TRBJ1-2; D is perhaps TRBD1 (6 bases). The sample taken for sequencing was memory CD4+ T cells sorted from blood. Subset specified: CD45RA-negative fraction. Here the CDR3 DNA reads TGTGCCAGCAGCCAACCGACAGGCTATGGCTACACCTTC. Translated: CASSQPTGYGYTF.